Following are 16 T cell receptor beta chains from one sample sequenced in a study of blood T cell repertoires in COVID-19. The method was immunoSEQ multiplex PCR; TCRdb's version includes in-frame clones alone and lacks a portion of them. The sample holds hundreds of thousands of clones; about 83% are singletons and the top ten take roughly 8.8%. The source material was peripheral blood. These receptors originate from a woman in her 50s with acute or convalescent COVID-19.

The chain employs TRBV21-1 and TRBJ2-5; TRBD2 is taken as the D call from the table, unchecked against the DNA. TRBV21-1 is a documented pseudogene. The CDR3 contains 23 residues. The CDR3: CASPTLGDKKDDGSGRAGETQYF. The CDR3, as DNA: TGTGCCAGCCCTACCCTCGGGGACAAAAAGGATGATGGTAGCGGGAGGGCCGGGGAGACCCAGTACTTC.

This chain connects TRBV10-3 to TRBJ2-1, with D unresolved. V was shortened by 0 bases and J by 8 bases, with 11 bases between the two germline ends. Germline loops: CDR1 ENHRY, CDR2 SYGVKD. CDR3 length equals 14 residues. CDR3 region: CAISESGPSDEQFF. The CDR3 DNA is TGTGCCATCAGTGAGTCGGGCCCCTCGGATGAGCAGTTCTTC.

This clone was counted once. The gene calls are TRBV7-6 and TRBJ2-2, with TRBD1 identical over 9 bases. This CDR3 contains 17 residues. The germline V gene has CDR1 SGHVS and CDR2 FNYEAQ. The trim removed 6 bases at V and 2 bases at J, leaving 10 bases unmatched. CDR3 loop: CASRGVRDRVNTGELFF. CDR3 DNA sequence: TGTGCCAGCAGGGGGGTCCGGGACAGGGTAAACACCGGGGAGCTGTTTTTT. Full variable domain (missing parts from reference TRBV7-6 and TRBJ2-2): GAGVSQSPRYKVTKRGQDVALRCDPISGHVSLYWYRQALGQGPEFLTYFNYEAQQDKSGLPNDRFSAERPEGSISTLTIQRTEQRDSAMYRCASRGVRDRVNTGELFFGEGSRLTVL.

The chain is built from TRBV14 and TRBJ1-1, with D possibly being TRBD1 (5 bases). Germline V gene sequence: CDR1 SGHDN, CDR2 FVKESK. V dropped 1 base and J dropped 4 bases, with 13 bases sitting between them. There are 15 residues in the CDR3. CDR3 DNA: TGTGCCAGCAGCCAAGGCGCAGGGCTTGGCACTGAAGCTTTCTTT. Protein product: CASSQGAGLGTEAFF.

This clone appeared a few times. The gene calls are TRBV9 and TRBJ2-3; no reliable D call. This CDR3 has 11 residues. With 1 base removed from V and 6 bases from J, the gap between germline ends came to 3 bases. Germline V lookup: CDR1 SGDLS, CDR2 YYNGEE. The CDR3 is CASSVQDTQYF. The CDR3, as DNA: TGTGCCAGCAGCGTACAGGATACGCAGTATTTT.

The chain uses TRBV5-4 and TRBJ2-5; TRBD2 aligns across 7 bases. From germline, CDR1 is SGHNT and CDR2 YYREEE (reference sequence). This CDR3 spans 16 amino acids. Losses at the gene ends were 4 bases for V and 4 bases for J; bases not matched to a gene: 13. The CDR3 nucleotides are TGTGCCAGCAGCAGGGCGAGCGGGATTAGTCTAGAGACCCAGTACTTC. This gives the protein CASSRASGISLETQYF.

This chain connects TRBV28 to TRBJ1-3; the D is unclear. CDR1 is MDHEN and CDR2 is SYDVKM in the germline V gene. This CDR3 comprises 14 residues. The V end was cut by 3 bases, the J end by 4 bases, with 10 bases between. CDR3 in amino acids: CASSFAMGGNTIYF. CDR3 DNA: TGTGCCAGCAGTTTCGCAATGGGCGGAAACACCATATATTTT. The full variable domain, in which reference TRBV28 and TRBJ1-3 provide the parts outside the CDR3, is DVKVTQSSRYLVKRTGEKVFLECVQDMDHENMFWYRQDPGLGLRLIYFSYDVKMKEKGDIPEGYSVSREKKERFSLILESASTNQTSMYLCASSFAMGGNTIYFGEGSWLTVV.

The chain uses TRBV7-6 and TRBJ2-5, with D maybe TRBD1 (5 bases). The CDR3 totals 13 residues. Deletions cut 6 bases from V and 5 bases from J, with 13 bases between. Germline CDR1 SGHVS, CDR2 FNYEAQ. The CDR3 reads CASRATVLETQYF. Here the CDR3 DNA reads TGTGCCAGCAGGGCGACAGTCCTCGAGACCCAGTACTTC.

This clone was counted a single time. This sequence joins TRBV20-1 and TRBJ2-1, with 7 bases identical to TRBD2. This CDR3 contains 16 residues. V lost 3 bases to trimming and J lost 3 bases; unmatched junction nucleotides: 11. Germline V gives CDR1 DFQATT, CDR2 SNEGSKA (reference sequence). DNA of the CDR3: TGCAGTGCTAGTAGAGACTCGGCTAGCGGCTACAATGAGCAGTTCTTC. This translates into CSASRDSASGYNEQFF.

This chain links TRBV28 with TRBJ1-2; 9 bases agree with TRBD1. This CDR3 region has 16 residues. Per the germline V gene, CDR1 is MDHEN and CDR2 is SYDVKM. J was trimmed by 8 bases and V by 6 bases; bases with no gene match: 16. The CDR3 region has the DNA TGTGCCAGCAGACAGACAGGGGGAAGCGGTGTTAAGGGCTACACCTTC. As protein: CASRQTGGSGVKGYTF.

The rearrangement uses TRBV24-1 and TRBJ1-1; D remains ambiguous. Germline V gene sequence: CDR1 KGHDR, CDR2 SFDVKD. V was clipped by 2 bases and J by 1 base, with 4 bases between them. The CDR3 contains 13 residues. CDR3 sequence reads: CATSDYTNTEAFF. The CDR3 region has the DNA TGTGCCACCAGTGATTACACGAACACTGAAGCTTTCTTT.

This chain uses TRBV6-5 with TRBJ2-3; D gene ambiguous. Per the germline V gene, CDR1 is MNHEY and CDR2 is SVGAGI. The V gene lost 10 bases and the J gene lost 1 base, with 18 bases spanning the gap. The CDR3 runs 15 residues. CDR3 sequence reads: CATYPTARGTDTQYF. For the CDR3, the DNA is TGTGCCACCTACCCGACTGCCCGGGGCACAGATACGCAGTATTTT.

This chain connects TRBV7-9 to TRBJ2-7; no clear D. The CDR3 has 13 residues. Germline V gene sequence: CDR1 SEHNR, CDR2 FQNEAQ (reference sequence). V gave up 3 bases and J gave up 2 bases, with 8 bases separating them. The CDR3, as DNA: TGTGCCAGCAGCTTTATCATAGCCTACGAGCAGTACTTC. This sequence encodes CASSFIIAYEQYF. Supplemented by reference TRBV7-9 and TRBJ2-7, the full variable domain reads DTGVSQNPRHKITKRGQNVTFRCDPISEHNRLYWYRQTLGQGPEFLTYFQNEAQLEKSRLLSDRFSAERPKGSFSTLEIQRTEQGDSAMYLCASSFIIAYEQYFGPGTRLTVT.

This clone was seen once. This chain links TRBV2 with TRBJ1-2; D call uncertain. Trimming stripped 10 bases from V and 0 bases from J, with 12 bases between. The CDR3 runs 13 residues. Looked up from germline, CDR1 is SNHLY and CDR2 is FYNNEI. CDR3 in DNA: TGTGCCACCCTGGCAAAGACTAACTATGGCTACACCTTC. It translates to CATLAKTNYGYTF.

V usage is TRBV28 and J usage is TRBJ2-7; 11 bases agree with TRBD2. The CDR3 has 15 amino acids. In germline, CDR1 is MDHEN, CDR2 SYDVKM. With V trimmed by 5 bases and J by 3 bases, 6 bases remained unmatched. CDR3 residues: CASSALAGGGYEQYF. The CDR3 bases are TGTGCCAGCAGTGCGCTAGCGGGAGGAGGCTACGAGCAGTACTTC. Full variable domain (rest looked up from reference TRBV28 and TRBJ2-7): DVKVTQSSRYLVKRTGEKVFLECVQDMDHENMFWYRQDPGLGLRLIYFSYDVKMKEKGDIPEGYSVSREKKERFSLILESASTNQTSMYLCASSALAGGGYEQYFGPGTRLTVT.

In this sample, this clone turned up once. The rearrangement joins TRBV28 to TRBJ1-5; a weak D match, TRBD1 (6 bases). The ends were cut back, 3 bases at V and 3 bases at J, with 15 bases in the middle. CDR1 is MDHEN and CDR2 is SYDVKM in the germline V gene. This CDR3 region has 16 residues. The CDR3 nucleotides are TGTGCCAGCAGTTTCTCCGGCAGGGGCGTCAATCAGCCCCAGCATTTT. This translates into CASSFSGRGVNQPQHF.